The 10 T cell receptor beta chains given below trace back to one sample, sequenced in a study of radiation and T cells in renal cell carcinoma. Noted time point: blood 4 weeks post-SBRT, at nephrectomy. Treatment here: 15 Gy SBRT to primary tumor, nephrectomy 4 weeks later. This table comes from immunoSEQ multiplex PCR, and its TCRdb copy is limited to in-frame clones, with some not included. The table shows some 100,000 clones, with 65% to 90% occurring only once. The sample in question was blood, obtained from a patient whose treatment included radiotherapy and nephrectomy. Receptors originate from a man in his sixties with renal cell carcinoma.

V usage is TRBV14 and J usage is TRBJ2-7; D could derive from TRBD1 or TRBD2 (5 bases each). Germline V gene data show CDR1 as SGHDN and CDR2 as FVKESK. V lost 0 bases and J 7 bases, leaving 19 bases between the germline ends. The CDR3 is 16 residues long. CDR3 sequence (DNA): TGTGCCAGCAGCCAAGAACGGAGGTTTTCAGGGCGAGAGCAGTACTTC. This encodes CASSQERRFSGREQYF.

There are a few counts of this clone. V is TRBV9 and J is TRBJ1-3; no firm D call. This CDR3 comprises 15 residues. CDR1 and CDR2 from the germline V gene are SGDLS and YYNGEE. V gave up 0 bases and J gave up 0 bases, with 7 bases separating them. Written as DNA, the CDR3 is TGTGCCAGCAGCGTAGGTTCGATCTCTGGAAACACCATATATTTT. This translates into CASSVGSISGNTIYF.

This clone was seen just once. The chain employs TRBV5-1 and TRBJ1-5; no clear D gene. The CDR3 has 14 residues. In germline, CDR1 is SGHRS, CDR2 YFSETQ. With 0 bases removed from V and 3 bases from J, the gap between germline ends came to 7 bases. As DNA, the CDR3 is TGCGCCAGCAGCTTGGGAGAATTCAATCAGCCCCAGCATTTT. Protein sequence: CASSLGEFNQPQHF.

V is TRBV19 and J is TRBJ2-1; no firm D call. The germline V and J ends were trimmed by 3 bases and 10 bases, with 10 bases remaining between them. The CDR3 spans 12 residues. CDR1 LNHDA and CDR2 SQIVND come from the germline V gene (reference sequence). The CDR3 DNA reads TGTGCCAGTAGTATTTGGTCTTCCGAGCAGTTCTTC. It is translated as CASSIWSSEQFF.

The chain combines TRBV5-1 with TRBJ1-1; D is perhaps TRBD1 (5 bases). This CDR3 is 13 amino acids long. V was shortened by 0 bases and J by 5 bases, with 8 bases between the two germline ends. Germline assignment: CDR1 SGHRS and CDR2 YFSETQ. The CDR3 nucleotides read TGCGCCAGCAGCTTGGGACAGAGGACTGAAGCTTTCTTT. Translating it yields CASSLGQRTEAFF.

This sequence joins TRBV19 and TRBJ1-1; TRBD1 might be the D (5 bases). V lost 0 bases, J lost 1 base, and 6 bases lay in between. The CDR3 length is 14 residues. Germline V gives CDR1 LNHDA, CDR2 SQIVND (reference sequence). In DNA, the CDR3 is TGTGCCAGTAGTATAGAGAGGGGGAACACTGAAGCTTTCTTT. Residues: CASSIERGNTEAFF.

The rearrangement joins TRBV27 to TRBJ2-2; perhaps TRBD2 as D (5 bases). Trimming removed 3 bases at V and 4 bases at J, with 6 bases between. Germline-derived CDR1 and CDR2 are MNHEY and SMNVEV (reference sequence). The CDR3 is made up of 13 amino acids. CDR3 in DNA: TGTGCCAGCAGTTTCGGAGGCACCGGGGAGCTGTTTTTT. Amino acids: CASSFGGTGELFF.

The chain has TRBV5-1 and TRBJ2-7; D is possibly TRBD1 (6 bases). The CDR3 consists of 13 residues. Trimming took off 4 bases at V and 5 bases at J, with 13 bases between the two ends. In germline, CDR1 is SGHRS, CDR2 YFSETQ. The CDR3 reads CASSPQGRNEQYF. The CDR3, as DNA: TGCGCCAGCAGCCCCCAGGGGAGAAACGAGCAGTACTTC. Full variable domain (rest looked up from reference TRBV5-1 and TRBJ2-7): KAGVTQTPRYLIKTRGQQVTLSCSPISGHRSVSWYQQTPGQGLQFLFEYFSETQRNKGNFPGRFSGRQFSNSRSEMNVSTLELGDSALYLCASSPQGRNEQYFGPGTRLTVT.

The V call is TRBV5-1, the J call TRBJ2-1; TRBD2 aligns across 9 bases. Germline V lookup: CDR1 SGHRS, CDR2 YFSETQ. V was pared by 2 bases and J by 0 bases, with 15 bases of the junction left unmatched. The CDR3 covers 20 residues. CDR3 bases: TGCGCCAGCAGCTTAATTCCAGCGGGAGGCATTGGCCGCTCCTACAATGAGCAGTTCTTC. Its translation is CASSLIPAGGIGRSYNEQFF.

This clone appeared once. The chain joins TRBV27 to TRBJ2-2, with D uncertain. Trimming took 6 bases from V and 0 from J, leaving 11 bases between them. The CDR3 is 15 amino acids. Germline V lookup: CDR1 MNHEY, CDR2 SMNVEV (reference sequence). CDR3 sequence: CASRPLHANTGELFF. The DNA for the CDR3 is TGTGCCAGCAGGCCTTTGCACGCGAACACCGGGGAGCTGTTTTTT.